This T cell receptor (beta chain) was found in a study of molecular identifiers for immune sequencing clone quantification. TCRdb re-derived calls from the PCR reads in MiXCR, one entry per CDR3 protein. The sample carries about 68,000 distinct CDR3 sequences, roughly 18% recorded once. With respect to this clonotype: Its antigen is not identified.

Study-level results: Underestimated sizes of highly expanded clones could result from identical TCR molecules that share a barcode.

A CD8+CD4-CCR7+CD45RA+ phenotype served as the sorting definition for naive CD8 T cells. This CDR3 has 15 residues. V was trimmed by 3 bases and J by 6 bases, leaving 18 bases between them. From germline, CDR1 is DFQATT and CDR2 SNEGSKA (reference sequence). The receptor comes from a human donor in good health. Some libraries in this study had Jurkat cell RNA spiked in. The source material was naive CD8+ T cells from blood, with Jurkat cell RNA spiked in. Subset: FACS-sorted CD8+CD4-CCR7+CD45RA+ naive T cells. The J gene is TRBJ2-1, the V gene TRBV20-1; D remains unclear. CDR3 in amino acids: CSASSRQSTGNEQFF. DNA for the CDR3: TGCAGTGCTAGCTCCCGGCAATCTACTGGCAATGAGCAGTTCTTC.